This T cell receptor beta chain comes out of a study of T cells in Graves' hyperthyroidism and ophthalmopathy. The source material, RNA transcripts, was used to amplify TCR beta CDR3 regions. The study used the HTBI primer set for a first-round RT-PCR of the TCR CDR3. TCRdb ran MiXCR on the multiplex PCR reads and lists one entry per CDR3 protein. Of roughly 380,000 distinct CDR3 sequences detected, over 11% appear once; the ten largest clones hold approximately 10%. Study-wide findings and caveats: Researchers found most expanded thyroid clonotypes above 0.001 in blood as well. Ophthalmopathy could be told apart from stable hyperthyroidism with a 13 V-J model.

Many counts were recorded for this clonotype. Its matching antigen is unknown. Exclusion followed for patients with uncontrolled infection, other autoimmune disease, pregnancy or lactation. Used for diagnoses were clinical symptoms, serum thyroxine and TRAb, thyroid ultrasound and orbital computed tomography. The CDR3 loop spans 12 amino acids. The ends were cut back, 5 bases at V and 2 bases at J, with 4 bases in the middle. The source material was blood. The rearrangement links TRBV12-3 or TRBV12-4 to TRBJ1-5; D call uncertain. The receptor was isolated from a woman between 55 and 75 years old with Graves' hyperthyroidism. The DNA of the CDR3 is TGTGCCAGCAGTCAGGGCAATCAGCCCCAGCATTTT. Amino acid sequence: CASSQGNQPQHF.